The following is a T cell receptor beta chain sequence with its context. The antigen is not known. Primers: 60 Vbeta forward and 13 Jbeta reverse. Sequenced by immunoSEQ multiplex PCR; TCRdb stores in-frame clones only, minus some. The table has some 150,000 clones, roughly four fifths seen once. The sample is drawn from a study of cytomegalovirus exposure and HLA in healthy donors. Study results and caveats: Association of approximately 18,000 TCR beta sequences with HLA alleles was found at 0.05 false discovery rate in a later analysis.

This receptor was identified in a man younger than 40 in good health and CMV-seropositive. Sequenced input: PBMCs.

The DNA for the CDR3 is TGTGCCAGCAGCCTTGGGACAGGGGGCTTTAACGGGGAGCTGTTTTTT. Amino acid sequence: CASSLGTGGFNGELFF. The rearrangement uses TRBV7-8 and TRBJ2-2, with TRBD1 matching over 12 bases. Germline V gene data show CDR1 as SGHVS and CDR2 as FQNEAQ. This CDR3 spans 16 amino acids. V trimming: 5 bases; J trimming: 7 bases; junction bases outside the gene matches: 8.